The 14 T cell receptor beta chains in this list originate from one sample, sequenced in a study of cytotoxic CD8 clonotypes in ibrutinib-treated CLL (dated by TCRdb to about 2021). Receptor libraries were prepared by the immunoSEQ multiplex PCR assay. TCRdb limited this immuneACCESS table to in-frame rearrangements with V and J called. A share of clones is missing; checked studies link under half to unresolved V genes, and the rest is unexplained. This sample has 330,000 or so clones in its table, and around 66% of those were observed once. The ten largest clones take up approximately 6% of the sample. The starting material was PBMCs, obtained after 36 months of ibrutinib treatment. The origin of the receptors is a human donor with chronic lymphocytic leukemia.

The chain has TRBV27 and TRBJ2-7, with TRBD2 matching 15 bases. CDR1 MNHEY and CDR2 SMNVEV come from the germline V gene (reference sequence). The CDR3 consists of 15 residues. V lost 6 bases, J lost 2 bases, and 2 bases stayed unmatched. This CDR3 is CASRGLAGGAYEQYF. For the CDR3, the DNA is TGTGCCAGCAGGGGACTAGCGGGAGGCGCCTACGAGCAGTACTTC.

The CDR3 region is CASSYGQGLYEQYF. CDR3 nucleotides: TGTGCCAGCAGCTACGGACAGGGGCTGTACGAGCAGTACTTC. The chain has TRBV11-3 and TRBJ2-7, with TRBD1 identical over 9 bases. V was clipped by 4 bases and J by 4 bases; unmatched bases: 5. This CDR3 has 14 amino acids. Germline CDR1 reads SGHNT; CDR2 reads YENEEA.

The chain has TRBV29-1 and TRBJ1-1; 7 bases agree with TRBD1. CDR3 length equals 15 residues. Germline values: CDR1 SQVTM, CDR2 ANQGSEA. V trimming: 0 bases; J trimming: 3 bases; junction bases outside the gene matches: 7. The chain's CDR3 is CSVEDVEDRDTEAFF. The CDR3 coding sequence is TGCAGCGTTGAAGATGTAGAAGACAGGGACACTGAAGCTTTCTTT.

This clone was picked up a small number of times. The rearrangement links TRBV9 to TRBJ1-1, with D perhaps TRBD1 (5 bases). Germline-derived CDR1 and CDR2 are SGDLS and YYNGEE. The CDR3 sequence is 14 residues long. With 4 bases removed from V and 5 bases from J, the gap between germline ends came to 15 bases. The CDR3 sequence is CASSPADGGTEAFF. The CDR3 DNA sequence: TGTGCCAGCAGCCCCGCGGACGGGGGGACTGAAGCTTTCTTT.

The chain combines TRBV28 with TRBJ2-7; 13 nucleotides match TRBD2. Germline-derived CDR1 and CDR2 are MDHEN and SYDVKM. With 7 bases clipped from V and 6 bases from J, the junction kept 15 bases outside the gene matches. The CDR3 extends over 17 amino acids. This chain's CDR3 is CASTQGRETSGRFEQYF. CDR3 DNA: TGTGCCAGCACCCAAGGCCGGGAGACTAGCGGGAGGTTCGAGCAGTACTTC.

A remark on this clone: Its ends do not fully match the called genes, so a read error is possible. The chain uses TRBV18 and TRBJ2-1, with 9 bases aligning to TRBD1. The length of the CDR3 is 11 residues. Germline V gene data show CDR1 as KGHSH and CDR2 as LQKENI. The CDR3, as DNA: TGTGCCAGCTCACCACGGACAGGGGTGCTCTTC. Amino acids: CASSPRTGVLF.

The chain joins TRBV29-1 to TRBJ2-7, with 7 bases identical to TRBD1. Germline V gene sequence: CDR1 SQVTM, CDR2 ANQGSEA. The CDR3 spans 14 residues. Trimming at V came to 7 bases and at J to 5 bases, leaving 14 bases not matched to a gene. In nucleotides, the CDR3 is TGCAGCGCTCGAGGGCCCAGACAGGGCCACGAGCAGTACTTC. Residues: CSARGPRQGHEQYF.

The chain carries TRBV5-1 and TRBJ2-1, with a tentative D call TRBD2 (5 bases). The CDR3 runs to 14 residues. The ends were cut back, 3 bases at V and 3 bases at J, with 10 bases in the middle. CDR1 and CDR2 (germline): SGHRS, YFSETQ. The CDR3 sequence: CASSSRGFYNEQFF. The CDR3 DNA is TGCGCCAGCAGCTCCCGGGGTTTCTACAATGAGCAGTTCTTC.

The V call is TRBV4-1, the J call TRBJ2-7; 7 nucleotides line up with TRBD1. J lost 2 bases, V lost 3 bases, and 4 bases had no gene match. There are 14 residues in the CDR3. CDR1 is MGHRA and CDR2 is YSYEKL in the germline V gene. CDR3 sequence reads: CASSHRQGTYEQYF. The DNA of the CDR3 is TGCGCCAGCAGCCATAGACAGGGTACCTACGAGCAGTACTTC.

The rearrangement links TRBV6-6 to TRBJ1-2; 7 bases fit TRBD1. The CDR3 is 13 amino acids. V gave up 2 bases and J gave up 6 bases; unmatched junction bases: 3. Germline V CDR1 and CDR2: MNHNY, SVGAGI (reference sequence). The CDR3 region has the DNA TGTGCCAGCAGTTACCGCAGGGGGAATGGCTACACCTTC. Translated: CASSYRRGNGYTF.

The gene calls are TRBV7-9 and TRBJ2-7; D is undetermined. Trimming shortened V by 2 bases and J by 3 bases, and 5 bases separated the two germline ends. Germline V gene sequence: CDR1 SEHNR, CDR2 FQNEAQ (reference sequence). The CDR3 consists of 12 residues. The CDR3 region is CASSLLVYEQYF. As DNA, the CDR3 is TGTGCCAGCAGCTTACTAGTCTACGAGCAGTACTTC.

This chain connects TRBV28 to TRBJ1-2; 12 bases match TRBD1. The CDR3 extends over 15 amino acids. Per the germline V gene, CDR1 is MDHEN and CDR2 is SYDVKM. V shed 4 bases, J shed 4 bases, and the junction held 4 bases outside the gene matches. The DNA for the CDR3 is TGTGCCAGCAGTTCGGGACAGGGGGCGGGCTATGGCTACACCTTC. Encoded protein: CASSSGQGAGYGYTF.

CDR3 sequence: CASSLSGHYNEQFF. In DNA, the CDR3 is TGTGCCAGCAGCCTAAGTGGCCACTACAATGAGCAGTTCTTC. This chain uses TRBV11-2 with TRBJ2-1; D call uncertain. The length of the CDR3 is 14 residues. Trimming pared 5 bases from V and 3 bases from J, leaving 11 bases between. Germline V gene lookup returns CDR1 SGHAT and CDR2 FQNNGV.

V usage is TRBV12-5 and J usage is TRBJ1-2, with D hard to call. Germline V CDR1 and CDR2: LGHNT, FRNRAP. Trimming left V 7 bases short and J 2 bases short, with 11 bases between. The length of the CDR3 is 13 residues. The CDR3 sequence: CASAPAANYGYTF. The CDR3 DNA sequence: TGTGCTAGTGCCCCGGCCGCAAACTATGGCTACACCTTC.